A selection of T cell receptor beta chains follows, all from one sample in a study of OX40 agonist ivuxolimab in advanced cancers. The table came from immunoSEQ multiplex PCR; TCRdb's copy has only in-frame clones and leaves some out. The sample holds 70,000 to 80,000 clones, 92% seen once. Sample: CD4+ or CD8+ T cells sorted from blood, taken in a trial of the OX40 agonist ivuxolimab. The receptors here all came from an adult with an advanced solid tumor such as melanoma, head and neck, liver or kidney cancer. CDR3s leave out the opening cysteine and the closing phenylalanine or tryptophan. Only part of the rows carry a size: once, few, many, or a class if the clone is expanded.

>TRBV12-5|NA|TRBJ1-1
ASGAPPENTEAF
>TRBV9|NA|TRBJ2-2
ASSPRLAGVTGELF
>TRBV5-1|NA|TRBJ2-6
ASSLEGTGANVLT
>TRBV10-3|NA|TRBJ1-1
AISESQGSTEAF
>TRBV10-3|NA|TRBJ1-2
AISESRGTKGYT
>TRBV19|NA|TRBJ1-5
ASSIGSGEGQPQH
>TRBV4-1|NA|TRBJ1-4
ASSPWTEVHEKLF
>TRBV2|NA|TRBJ2-7
ASSPGAVNYGQY
>TRBV19|NA|TRBJ2-1
ASSIRLAGSDEQF
>TRBV19|NA|TRBJ1-1
ASRRGGQLNTEAF
>TRBV11-2|NA|TRBJ2-7
ASSLSRPATMY
>TRBV18|NA|TRBJ2-3
ASSPGLAGRTDTQY
>TRBV5-1|NA|TRBJ1-1
ASSLPDVTEAF
>TRBV9|NA|TRBJ2-7
ASSVTSGPFDYEQY
>TRBV5-4|NA|TRBJ2-2
ASSTDRHTGELF
>TRBV14|NA|TRBJ2-3
ASSQGARSTDTQY
>TRBV10-3|NA|TRBJ1-4
AISESDNGDEKLF
>TRBV4-3|NA|TRBJ1-2
ASSQDLRTALYGYT
>TRBV11-2|NA|TRBJ2-7
ASSLDVGSTYEQY
>TRBV5-5|NA|TRBJ2-1
ASRTSGSSYNEQF
>TRBV5-1|NA|TRBJ2-3
ASSLPLADLTDTQY
>TRBV19|NA|TRBJ1-3
ASRTRASGNTIY
>TRBV15|once|TRBJ2-7
ATSRDWSSGNYEQY
>TRBV6-5|NA|TRBJ2-7
ASSRDADYEQY
>TRBV18|NA|TRBJ2-7
ASSPNPTYEQY
>TRBV6-5|NA|TRBJ2-2
ASSGQGRTGELF
>TRBV19|NA|TRBJ1-4
ASSKDRGGNEKLF
>TRBV6-5|NA|TRBJ1-5
ASSPVFEGQPQH
>TRBV5-1|NA|TRBJ2-3
ASSLSSASTDTQY
>TRBV7-9|NA|TRBJ2-7
ASSLGTGSYEQY
>TRBV12-2|NA|TRBJ2-4
ASRQGNIQY
>TRBV5-1|NA|TRBJ2-5
ASSFSGNQETQY
>TRBV7-9|NA|TRBJ1-1
ASRTGGNTEAF
>TRBV7-2|NA|NA
ASSLGQGAYEQY
>TRBV19|NA|TRBJ2-7
ASRKVDGSSYEQY
>TRBV5-1|once|TRBJ2-7
ASTPGQGVLDEQY
>TRBV6-1|NA|TRBJ2-7
ASTHGTVLYEQY
>TRBV5-1|once|TRBJ2-1
ASTTSGSGNEQF
>TRBV28|NA|TRBJ2-5
ASSLWGNQETQY
>TRBV6-6|NA|TRBJ1-1
ASRKGESGTTEAF
>TRBV27|once|TRBJ2-7
ASSWSRAAYEQY
>TRBV18|NA|TRBJ2-1
ASSSQLAGAHNEQF
>TRBV2|NA|TRBJ1-5
ASRQGYSNQPQH
>TRBV9|few|TRBJ1-2
ASSVQGADYGYT
>TRBV5-1|once|TRBJ2-3
ASSLVAGGADTQY
>TRBV30|NA|TRBJ2-3
AWSRPGQGFTDTQY
>TRBV6-1|NA|TRBJ1-3
ASRTGGAGNTIY